The next 27 T cell receptor beta chains were all read from a single sample in a study of neurological immune-mediated disorders. MiXCR, run by TCRdb on the 5' RACE reads, gives a single entry per CDR3 protein. The sample records 70,000 to 95,000 distinct CDR3 sequences, roughly 13% being singletons. Time point of the sample: longitudinal time-point 2. Sequenced input: PBMCs. All receptors come from a female donor with HTLV-1-associated myelopathy (HAM/TSP).

The sample holds many counts of this clonotype. The chain couples TRBV12-3 or TRBV12-4 to TRBJ1-1, with D possibly matching TRBD1 (5 bases). With 5 bases removed from V and 4 bases from J, the gap between germline ends came to 17 bases. The CDR3 sequence is 15 residues long. CDR3 bases: TGTGCCAGCAGTCCCAGACCACAGGCAGGCACTGAAGCTTTCTTT. Residues: CASSPRPQAGTEAFF.

In its sample, this clonotype was seen many times. J is TRBJ2-1 and V is TRBV6-5; TRBD2 matches 7 bases. Germline trimming cut 11 bases from V and 9 bases from J; bases unmatched to any gene: 13. CDR1 is MNHEY, CDR2 SVGAGI, per germline. The CDR3 sequence is 13 residues long. The CDR3 protein is CAAGERGLSEQFF. CDR3 DNA: TGTGCCGCGGGGGAGCGGGGTCTTTCTGAGCAGTTCTTC.

This clonotype was detected ten times or more. One end of the junction varies from germline; a read error may be responsible. The V and J genes are TRBV15 and TRBJ2-3, with 12 bases aligning to TRBD2. The CDR3 is made up of 16 amino acids. CDR1 is LNHNV, CDR2 YYDKDF, per germline (reference sequence). The CDR3 here is CATSTGLAGSTDTQYF. CDR3 nucleotides: TGTGCTACCAGCACAGGACTAGCGGGGTCCACAGATACGCAGTATTTT.

The chain carries TRBV5-1 and TRBJ2-3, with D possibly being TRBD1 (5 bases). Deletions cut 5 bases from V and 6 bases from J, with 13 bases between. The CDR3 has 13 amino acids. Germline assignment: CDR1 SGHRS and CDR2 YFSETQ. CDR3 sequence reads: CASRQERPDTQYF. The CDR3 nucleotides read TGCGCCAGCAGACAGGAAAGGCCCGATACGCAGTATTTT. Combining the CDR3 with reference TRBV5-1 and TRBJ2-3 gives the whole variable domain KAGVTQTPRYLIKTRGQQVTLSCSPISGHRSVSWYQQTPGQGLQFLFEYFSETQRNKGNFPGRFSGRQFSNSRSEMNVSTLELGDSALYLCASRQERPDTQYFGPGTRLTVL.

This clonotype was seen repeatedly, ten times or more. The chain carries TRBV20-1 and TRBJ2-7; 7 nucleotides align to TRBD1. Looked up from germline, CDR1 is DFQATT and CDR2 is SNEGSKA (reference sequence). The ends lost 4 bases at V and 4 bases at J; junction bases unmatched: 4. The CDR3 loop spans 12 amino acids. CDR3 sequence: CSATRRGYEQYF. CDR3 nucleotide sequence: TGCAGTGCTACCCGCAGGGGGTACGAGCAGTACTTC.

In its sample, this clonotype was seen many times. V gene TRBV11-2 combines with J gene TRBJ2-2, with 12 bases aligning to TRBD1. This CDR3 region has 17 residues. V trimming: 6 bases; J trimming: 6 bases; junction bases outside the gene matches: 11. Germline V gene data show CDR1 as SGHAT and CDR2 as FQNNGV. This CDR3 reads CASRPGTGGLLAGELFF. CDR3 nucleotide sequence: TGTGCCAGCAGACCCGGGACAGGGGGCTTACTTGCCGGGGAGCTGTTTTTT.

This clonotype has a handful of counts. This chain links TRBV30 with TRBJ2-2; D gene ambiguous. Germline CDR1 is GTSNPN and CDR2 is SVGIG (reference sequence). The CDR3 length is 14 residues. V gave up 1 base and J gave up 1 base, with 7 bases separating them. The CDR3 here is CAWSGGVNTGELFF. CDR3 DNA: TGTGCCTGGAGTGGGGGTGTGAACACCGGGGAGCTGTTTTTT.

This chain joins TRBV7-3 and TRBJ2-3; D might be TRBD2 (7 bases). Germline assignment: CDR1 SGHTA and CDR2 FQGTGA. This CDR3 comprises 15 residues. Trimming removed 5 bases at V and 4 bases at J, with 16 bases between. CDR3 sequence: CASSLEAGAADTQYF. The DNA of the CDR3 is TGTGCCAGCAGCCTTGAGGCGGGGGCCGCAGATACGCAGTATTTT.

This clonotype was found many times. At one boundary the junction diverges from the germline segment, which might be a read error. V usage is TRBV7-2 and J usage is TRBJ2-7, with 10 bases aligning to TRBD2. The CDR3 consists of 20 residues. The germline gives CDR1 SGHTA, CDR2 FQGNSA. The CDR3: CASSLAPSGGTPRVEGEQYF. The CDR3 nucleotides are TGTGCCAGCAGCCTAGCCCCTAGCGGGGGCACACCTCGGGTCGAGGGCGAGCAGTACTTC.

As for this clonotype: It may be a read error: a sequence one base away is much more abundant. The CDR3 loop reads CVTNTGTGANVLTF. CDR3 sequence (DNA): TGTGTCACCAACACAGGGACTGGGGCCAACGTCCTGACTTTC. The chain uses TRBV28 and TRBJ2-6, with D perhaps TRBD1 (6 bases). The CDR3 extends over 14 amino acids. CDR1 and CDR2 from the germline V gene are MDHEN and SYDVKM.

This chain links TRBV3-1 with TRBJ2-7, with D perhaps TRBD1 or TRBD2 (5 bases each). This CDR3 region has 22 residues. V was shortened by 0 bases and J by 5 bases, with 35 bases between the two germline ends. Per germline, CDR1 LGHDT and CDR2 YNNKEL (reference sequence). CDR3 residues: CASSQDWSLEGRGPRTYNEQYF. CDR3 in DNA: TGTGCCAGCAGCCAAGATTGGTCCCTTGAGGGACGTGGGCCCCGGACTTATAACGAGCAGTACTTC.

The rearrangement links TRBV15 to TRBJ2-7, with 8 bases aligning to TRBD1. Germline CDR1 LNHNV, CDR2 YYDKDF (reference sequence). The J segment lost 2 bases and the V segment lost 1 base, leaving 4 bases of the junction unmatched. CDR3 size: 15 residues. CDR3 region: CATSRARGQAYEQYF. As DNA, the CDR3 is TGTGCCACCAGCAGAGCCCGGGGACAGGCCTACGAGCAGTACTTC.

This clonotype occurred many times. The rearrangement joins TRBV20-1 to TRBJ2-7; D is uncertain. Trimming removed 1 base at V and 3 bases at J, with 13 bases between. The CDR3 has 14 amino acids. Germline-derived CDR1 and CDR2 are DFQATT and SNEGSKA (reference sequence). CDR3 coding DNA: TGCAGTGCTAGAGTTGATACGGGTCGCTACGAGCAGTACTTC. This codes for CSARVDTGRYEQYF.

This clonotype was found many times. The chain combines TRBV28 with TRBJ2-7; a possible D gene is TRBD2 (6 bases). The CDR3 is 14 residues long. Germline V gene lookup returns CDR1 MDHEN and CDR2 SYDVKM. The V end lost 3 bases, the J end lost 2 bases, and 11 bases lay between the germline ends. The CDR3 sequence: CASSFGGVAYEQYF. CDR3 in DNA: TGTGCCAGCAGTTTTGGAGGGGTTGCCTACGAGCAGTACTTC. The full variable domain, its missing parts supplied by reference TRBV28 and TRBJ2-7, is DVKVTQSSRYLVKRTGEKVFLECVQDMDHENMFWYRQDPGLGLRLIYFSYDVKMKEKGDIPEGYSVSREKKERFSLILESASTNQTSMYLCASSFGGVAYEQYFGPGTRLTVT.

This clonotype was seen repeatedly, ten times or more. The chain recombines TRBV5-1 with TRBJ2-1; D not resolved. There are 17 residues in the CDR3. The V gene's germline CDR1 is SGHRS and CDR2 YFSETQ. Trimming removed 4 bases from V and 8 bases from J, with 25 bases in between. The CDR3 DNA is TGCGCCAGCAGCAACGGCCTCCCCCAGCCTGGTTTGGATGAGCAGTTCTTC. Translation: CASSNGLPQPGLDEQFF. The variable domain in full, completed from reference TRBV5-1 and TRBJ2-1, reads KAGVTQTPRYLIKTRGQQVTLSCSPISGHRSVSWYQQTPGQGLQFLFEYFSETQRNKGNFPGRFSGRQFSNSRSEMNVSTLELGDSALYLCASSNGLPQPGLDEQFFGPGTRLTVL.

In regard to this clonotype: This may be a read error, as it is one base from a much larger clone. The rearrangement uses TRBV5-4 and TRBJ2-7; D gene ambiguous. V was trimmed by 4 bases and J by 2 bases, leaving 16 bases between them. Germline CDR1 is SGHNT and CDR2 is YYREEE (reference sequence). The CDR3 loop spans 15 amino acids. CDR3 protein: CASSATATPTYEQYF. The CDR3 DNA reads as TGTGCCAGCAGCGCCACAGCGACACCTACCTACGAGCAGTACTTC.

Ten or more counts support this clonotype. The chain carries TRBV5-1 and TRBJ2-3, with D possibly TRBD2 on 6 matching bases. Germline V lookup: CDR1 SGHRS, CDR2 YFSETQ. This CDR3 spans 14 amino acids. Trimming stripped 0 bases from V and 2 bases from J, with 7 bases between. This CDR3 reads CASSLGEATDTQYF. The CDR3 DNA is TGCGCCAGCAGCTTGGGGGAGGCCACAGATACGCAGTATTTT.

This clonotype was picked up many times. V usage is TRBV18 and J usage is TRBJ1-1, with D perhaps matching TRBD1 (5 bases). The CDR3 has 12 residues. The V gene's germline CDR1 is KGHSH and CDR2 LQKENI. V gave up 1 base and J gave up 8 bases, with 8 bases separating them. CDR3 protein: CASSPQGLEAFF. In nucleotides, the CDR3 is TGTGCCAGCTCACCACAGGGACTGGAAGCTTTCTTT.

This clonotype was picked up many times. The V and J genes are TRBV2 and TRBJ2-2; no clear D. CDR1 is SNHLY, CDR2 FYNNEI, per germline. Trimming left V 4 bases short and J 7 bases short, with 16 bases between. The CDR3 runs to 15 residues. The chain's CDR3 is CASSVDGGVIGELFF. The DNA of the CDR3 is TGTGCCAGCAGTGTTGACGGTGGAGTAATCGGGGAGCTGTTTTTT.

This clonotype appeared many times. CDR3 sequence reads: CASSLQGIDTQYF. CDR3 bases: TGCGCCAGCAGCTTACAGGGCATAGATACGCAGTATTTT. The J gene is TRBJ2-3, the V gene TRBV5-1, with D possibly being TRBD1 (6 bases). The CDR3 has 13 residues. Trimming took 2 bases from V and 5 from J, leaving 9 bases between them. Germline values: CDR1 SGHRS, CDR2 YFSETQ.

About this clonotype: The CDR3 does not close with the conserved phenylalanine or tryptophan, likely indicating a read error. The rearrangement uses TRBV5-1 and TRBJ2-1; maybe TRBD1 (5 bases). Germline V lookup: CDR1 SGHRS, CDR2 YFSETQ. Trimming left V 2 bases short and J 1 base short, with 10 bases between. The CDR3 contains 15 residues. The CDR3: CASSLGQGSYNEQFL. Written as DNA, the CDR3 is TGCGCCAGCAGCTTAGGGCAGGGTTCCTACAATGAGCAGTTCCTC.

This clonotype appeared many times. The CDR3 DNA reads as TGCGCCAGCAGCTTGGACAGGGCTAATGAGCAGTTCTTC. This gives the protein CASSLDRANEQFF. The chain combines TRBV5-1 with TRBJ2-1; possible D gene TRBD1, 6 bases. Germline CDR1 reads SGHRS; CDR2 reads YFSETQ. V shed 0 bases and J shed 7 bases, with 8 bases lying between them. The CDR3 loop spans 13 amino acids.

This clonotype was recorded many times. V gene TRBV4-1 combines with J gene TRBJ2-7, with 9 bases matching TRBD1. The junction had 6 bases not matched to a gene; V was cut back by 2 bases and J by 1 base. Germline assignment: CDR1 MGHRA and CDR2 YSYEKL. The CDR3 totals 16 residues. The CDR3 region is CASSQKPGQGSYEQYF. The CDR3 DNA reads as TGCGCCAGCAGCCAAAAGCCGGGACAGGGATCCTACGAGCAGTACTTC.

This clonotype was detected ten times or more. The chain employs TRBV28 and TRBJ1-5; no clear D gene. Trimming left V 3 bases short and J 6 bases short, with 6 bases between. The CDR3 consists of 12 residues. The V gene's germline CDR1 is MDHEN and CDR2 SYDVKM. The CDR3 protein is CASSLVIQPQHF. Written as DNA, the CDR3 is TGTGCCAGCAGTTTGGTAATTCAGCCCCAGCATTTT.

This clonotype was detected many times. The genes are TRBV5-1 and TRBJ2-2; D possibly matches TRBD1 or TRBD2 (6 bases each). The V gene's germline CDR1 is SGHRS and CDR2 YFSETQ. V dropped 6 bases and J dropped 5 bases, with 17 bases sitting between them. This CDR3 contains 15 residues. The CDR3 bases are TGCGCCAGCATCCCCCCCGGGGGCGGGACCGGGGAGCTGTTTTTT. Amino acid sequence: CASIPPGGGTGELFF.

This clonotype occurred many times. The chain combines TRBV28 with TRBJ2-1; 8 bases line up with TRBD1. Germline loops: CDR1 MDHEN, CDR2 SYDVKM. The CDR3 is 14 amino acids. V lost 5 bases and J lost 7; bases outside the gene matches: 7. The CDR3 reads CASSLGQGGNEQFF. As DNA, the CDR3 is TGTGCCAGCAGTCTCGGACAGGGTGGAAATGAGCAGTTCTTC.

This clonotype was found many times. The gene calls are TRBV5-1 and TRBJ2-2; TRBD1 matches 8 bases. The CDR3 loop spans 15 amino acids. CDR1 and CDR2 from the germline V gene are SGHRS and YFSETQ. Trimming took 4 bases from V and 4 from J; bases not matched to a gene: 6. CDR3 coding DNA: TGCGCCAGCAGCCTCGGACAGGGAGGCACCGGGGAGCTGTTTTTT. Its translation: CASSLGQGGTGELFF.